These T cell receptor beta chains were read from a single sample in a study of T cell responses to AZD1222 COVID-19 vaccine. Clones were sequenced by immunoSEQ multiplex PCR, and TCRdb holds only the in-frame ones, with some missing. The sample holds roughly 84,000 clones; around 85% are singletons and the top ten take roughly 11%. This sample comprised peripheral blood, obtained 28 days after the second AZD1222 dose. The receptor source for this set is an adult who received the AZD1222 COVID-19 vaccine. Both conserved end residues are part of each CDR3. The order of the fields is J gene, V gene, D gene, clone size, CDR3 DNA, CDR3 protein. The D gene is left open where the match is weak. Not every row has a clone size; where given, it reads once, few, many or a size class.

TRBJ1-1	TRBV2	NA	NA	TGTGCCAGCAGAGGCGACTGGAACACTGAAGCTTTCTTT	CASRGDWNTEAFF
TRBJ2-1	TRBV6-2/TRBV6-3	NA	NA	TGTGCCAGCAGTTACGTGGAAAGTGAGCAGTTCTTC	CASSYVESEQFF
TRBJ2-1	TRBV18	TRBD2	once	TGTGCCAGCTCACCAAGTATGAGCGGGGAATACAATGAGCAGTTCTTC	CASSPSMSGEYNEQFF
TRBJ2-3	TRBV7-2	NA	NA	TGTGCCAGCAGCCCCAGACGAGCGGGCACAGATACGCAGTATTTT	CASSPRRAGTDTQYF
TRBJ1-5	TRBV7-6	NA	NA	TGTGCCAGCAGCTTAGGCCAGGGGAATCAGCCCCAGCATTTT	CASSLGQGNQPQHF
TRBJ2-3	TRBV5-4	NA	NA	TGTGCCAGCAGCAGGGTAGATGAAGATACGCAGTATTTT	CASSRVDEDTQYF
TRBJ1-3	TRBV13	NA	NA	TGTGCCAGCAGCTTATCTGGAAACACCATATATTTT	CASSLSGNTIYF
TRBJ1-3	TRBV19	TRBD1	NA	TGTGCCAGTATCGGCCAGGGGGAAAGAAACACCATATATTTT	CASIGQGERNTIYF
TRBJ1-5	TRBV7-9	NA	NA	TGTGCCAGCAGCTTAGCCGGACAGTTCGCTCAGCCCCAGCATTTT	CASSLAGQFAQPQHF
TRBJ1-2	TRBV7-3	NA	NA	TGTGCCAGCAGCTTAAATGGCCCCGGTAACTATGGCTACACCTTC	CASSLNGPGNYGYTF
TRBJ2-7	TRBV5-5	NA	NA	TGTGCCAGCAGCTCCCAGACCGGAAGGTACGAGCAGTACTTC	CASSSQTGRYEQYF
TRBJ1-1	TRBV3-1/TRBV3-2	TRBD1	NA	TGTGCCAGCAGCCAAGATAGACAGGGGAACACTGAAGCTTTCTTT	CASSQDRQGNTEAFF
TRBJ2-1	TRBV19	NA	NA	TGTGCCAGCTCCCCAGGGAGAGGGTCGGGCAATGAGCAGTTCTTC	CASSPGRGSGNEQFF
TRBJ2-7	TRBV27	NA	NA	TGTGCCAGCAGGATCTTCGGCGAGCAGTACTTC	CASRIFGEQYF
TRBJ2-3	TRBV4-3	NA	few	TGCGCCAGCACCTCCGAACCCACTAGAGATACCACAGATACGCAGTATTTT	CASTSEPTRDTTDTQYF
TRBJ2-7	TRBV7-2	NA	NA	TGTGCCAGCAGCTCTGGGGGGCACAACGAGCAGTACTTC	CASSSGGHNEQYF
TRBJ1-5	TRBV19	NA	NA	TGTGCCAGTACCACGACAGCCAGCAATCAGCCCCAGCATTTT	CASTTTASNQPQHF
TRBJ2-1	TRBV5-6	TRBD2	NA	TGTGCCAGCAGCGCGGGGACTAGCGGGGACTACAATGAGCAGTTCTTC	CASSAGTSGDYNEQFF
TRBJ1-2	TRBV4-3	TRBD1	NA	TGCGCCAGCAGCCAGGCCAGACAGGGGGGTAACTATGGCTACACCTTC	CASSQARQGGNYGYTF
TRBJ2-7	TRBV30	TRBD1	once	TGTGCCTGGAAAGGGACAGGGACCTTCTACGAGCAGTACTTC	CAWKGTGTFYEQYF
TRBJ1-1	TRBV12-3/TRBV12-4	NA	NA	TGTGCCAGCAGCCTACAGCCGAACACTGAAGCTTTCTTT	CASSLQPNTEAFF
TRBJ1-2	TRBV7-2	NA	few	TGTGCCAGCAGCTCCCCAGGAGGACGGAACTATGGCTACACCTTC	CASSSPGGRNYGYTF
TRBJ2-7	TRBV7-8	TRBD2	NA	TGTGCCAGCAGCTTCCCTAGCGGGGGGAAGGCCGAGCAGTACTTC	CASSFPSGGKAEQYF
TRBJ1-1	TRBV5-8	NA	NA	TGTGCCAGCAGCCTCAGGGGCGAGACTGAAGCTTTCTTT	CASSLRGETEAFF
TRBJ2-7	TRBV5-1	TRBD1	NA	TGCGCCAGCAGCTTACAGGGGGCGAGGGAGCAGTACTTC	CASSLQGAREQYF
TRBJ2-1	TRBV27	NA	NA	TGTGCCAGCAGTCATTTCTGGACCCGGGGGGAGCAGTTCTTC	CASSHFWTRGEQFF
TRBJ2-7	TRBV7-2	TRBD1	NA	TGTGCCAGCACCCGGGACAGGGGTTTAGATGAGCAGTACTTC	CASTRDRGLDEQYF
TRBJ1-1	TRBV3-1/TRBV3-2	NA	few	TGTGCCAGCAGCCCGCGGACGTCAGGGACGTTGAACACTGAAGCTTTCTTT	CASSPRTSGTLNTEAFF